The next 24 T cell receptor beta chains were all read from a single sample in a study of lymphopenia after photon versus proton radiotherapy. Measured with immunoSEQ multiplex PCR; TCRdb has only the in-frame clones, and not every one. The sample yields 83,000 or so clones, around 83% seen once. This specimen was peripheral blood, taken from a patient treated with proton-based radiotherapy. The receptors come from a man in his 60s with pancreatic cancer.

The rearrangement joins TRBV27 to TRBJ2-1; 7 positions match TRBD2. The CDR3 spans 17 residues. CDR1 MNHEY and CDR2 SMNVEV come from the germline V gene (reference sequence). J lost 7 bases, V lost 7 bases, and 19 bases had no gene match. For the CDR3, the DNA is TGTGCCAGCACCCCCGTATTGTGGGAGGGCCTGGGGAATGAGCAGTTCTTC. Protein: CASTPVLWEGLGNEQFF.

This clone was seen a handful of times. The CDR3 here is CASSPGTSTLEAFF. Written as DNA, the CDR3 is TGTGCCAGCAGCCCCGGGACAAGCACTCTTGAAGCTTTCTTT. The chain couples TRBV5-8 to TRBJ1-1, with D possibly matching TRBD1 (6 bases). There are 14 residues in the CDR3. Trimming stripped 4 bases from V and 7 bases from J, with 17 bases between. Germline CDR1 and CDR2: SGHTS and YDEGEE.

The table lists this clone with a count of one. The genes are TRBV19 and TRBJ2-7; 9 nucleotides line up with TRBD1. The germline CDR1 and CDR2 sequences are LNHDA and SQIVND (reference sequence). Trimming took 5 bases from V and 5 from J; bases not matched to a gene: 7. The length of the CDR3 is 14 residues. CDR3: CASSRGTGLNEQYF. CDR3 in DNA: TGTGCCAGTAGTCGGGGGACAGGGCTTAACGAGCAGTACTTC.

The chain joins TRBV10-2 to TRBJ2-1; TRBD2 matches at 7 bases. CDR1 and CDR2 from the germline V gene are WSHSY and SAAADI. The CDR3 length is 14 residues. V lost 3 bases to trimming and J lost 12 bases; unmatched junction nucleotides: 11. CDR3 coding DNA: TGCGCCAGCAGTGATGGGGGAGGGAAGTCAAGGCAGTTCTTC. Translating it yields CASSDGGGKSRQFF.

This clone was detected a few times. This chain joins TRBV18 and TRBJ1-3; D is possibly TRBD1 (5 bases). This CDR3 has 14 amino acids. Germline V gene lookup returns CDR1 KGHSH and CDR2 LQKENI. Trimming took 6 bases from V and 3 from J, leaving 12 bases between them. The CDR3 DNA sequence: TGTGCCAGCTCCCAAGGGGCAAATGGAAACACCATATATTTT. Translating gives CASSQGANGNTIYF.

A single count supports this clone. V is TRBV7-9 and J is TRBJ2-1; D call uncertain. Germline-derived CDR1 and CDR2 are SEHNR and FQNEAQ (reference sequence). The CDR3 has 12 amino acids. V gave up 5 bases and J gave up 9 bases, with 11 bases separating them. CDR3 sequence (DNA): TGTGCCAGCAGCCCATCAGATGGTGAGCAGTTCTTC. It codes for CASSPSDGEQFF.

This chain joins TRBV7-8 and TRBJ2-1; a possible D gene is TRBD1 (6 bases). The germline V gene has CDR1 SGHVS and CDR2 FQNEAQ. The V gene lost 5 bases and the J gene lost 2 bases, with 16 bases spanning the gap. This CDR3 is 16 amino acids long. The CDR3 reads CASSRTGQGTYNEQFF. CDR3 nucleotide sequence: TGTGCCAGCAGCCGAACGGGGCAGGGGACCTACAATGAGCAGTTCTTC. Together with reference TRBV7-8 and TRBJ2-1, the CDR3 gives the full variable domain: GAGVSQSPRYKVAKRGQDVALRCDPISGHVSLFWYQQALGQGPEFLTYFQNEAQLDKSGLPSDRFFAERPEGSVSTLKIQRTQQEDSAVYLCASSRTGQGTYNEQFFGPGTRLTVL.

This CDR3 reads CAIREIMNTEAFF. As DNA, the CDR3 is TGTGCCATCAGAGAAATCATGAACACTGAAGCTTTCTTT. V and J are TRBV10-3 and TRBJ1-1; D gene ambiguous. The length of the CDR3 is 13 residues. Trimming left V 6 bases short and J 0 bases short, with 8 bases between. Germline V gene data show CDR1 as ENHRY and CDR2 as SYGVKD.

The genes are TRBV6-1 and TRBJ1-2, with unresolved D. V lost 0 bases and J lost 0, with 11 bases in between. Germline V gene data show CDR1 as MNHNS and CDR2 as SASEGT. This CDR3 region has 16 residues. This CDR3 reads CASSEALGTANYGYTF. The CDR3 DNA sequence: TGTGCCAGCAGTGAAGCGCTGGGAACAGCTAACTATGGCTACACCTTC.

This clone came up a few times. The CDR3: CASIPDLGGYTF. CDR3 DNA sequence: TGTGCCAGCATACCGGACTTGGGGGGCTACACCTTC. The chain links TRBV2 to TRBJ1-2; D not certain. Per the germline V gene, CDR1 is SNHLY and CDR2 is FYNNEI. The CDR3 loop spans 12 amino acids. Trimming shortened V by 7 bases and J by 8 bases, and 14 bases separated the two germline ends.

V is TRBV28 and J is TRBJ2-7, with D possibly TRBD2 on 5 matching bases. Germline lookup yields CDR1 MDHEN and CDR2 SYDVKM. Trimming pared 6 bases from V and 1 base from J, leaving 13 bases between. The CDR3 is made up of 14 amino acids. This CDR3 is CASRLLGESYEQYF. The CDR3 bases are TGTGCCAGCAGACTCCTCGGGGAATCCTACGAGCAGTACTTC.

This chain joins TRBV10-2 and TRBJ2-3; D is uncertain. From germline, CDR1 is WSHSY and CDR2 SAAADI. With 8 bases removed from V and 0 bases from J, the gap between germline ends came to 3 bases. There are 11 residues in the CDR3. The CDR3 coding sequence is TGCGCCAGCGCTAGCACAGATACGCAGTATTTT. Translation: CASASTDTQYF.

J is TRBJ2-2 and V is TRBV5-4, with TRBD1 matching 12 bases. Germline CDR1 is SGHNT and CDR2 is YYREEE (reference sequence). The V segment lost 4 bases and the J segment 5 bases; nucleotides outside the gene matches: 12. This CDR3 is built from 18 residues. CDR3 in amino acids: CASSRTGTGGAGTGELFF. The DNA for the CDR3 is TGTGCCAGCAGCAGGACGGGGACAGGGGGCGCCGGGACCGGGGAGCTGTTTTTT.

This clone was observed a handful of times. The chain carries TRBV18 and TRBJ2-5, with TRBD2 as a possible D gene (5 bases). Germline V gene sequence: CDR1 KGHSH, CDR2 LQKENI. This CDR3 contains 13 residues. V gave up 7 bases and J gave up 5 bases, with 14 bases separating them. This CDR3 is CASCYTGSETQYF. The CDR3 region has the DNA TGTGCCAGCTGCTATACGGGGTCGGAGACCCAGTACTTC. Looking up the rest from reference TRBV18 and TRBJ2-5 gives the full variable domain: NAGVMQNPRHLVRRRGQEARLRCSPMKGHSHVYWYRQLPEEGLKFMVYLQKENIIDESGMPKERFSAEFPKEGPSILRIQQVVRGDSAAYFCASCYTGSETQYFGPGTRLLVL.

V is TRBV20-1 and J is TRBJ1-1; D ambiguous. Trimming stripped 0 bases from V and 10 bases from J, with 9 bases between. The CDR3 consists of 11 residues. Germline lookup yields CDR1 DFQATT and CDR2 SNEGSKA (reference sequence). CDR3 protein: CSARDARRAFF. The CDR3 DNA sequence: TGCAGTGCTAGAGATGCTAGGAGAGCTTTCTTT.

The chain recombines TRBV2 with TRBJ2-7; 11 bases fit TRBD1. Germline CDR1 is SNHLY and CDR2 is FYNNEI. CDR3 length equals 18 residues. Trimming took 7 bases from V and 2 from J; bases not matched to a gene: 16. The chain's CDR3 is CASKGTGGDSGSPYEQYF. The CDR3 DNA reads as TGTGCCAGCAAGGGGACAGGGGGGGATAGCGGTTCCCCCTACGAGCAGTACTTC.

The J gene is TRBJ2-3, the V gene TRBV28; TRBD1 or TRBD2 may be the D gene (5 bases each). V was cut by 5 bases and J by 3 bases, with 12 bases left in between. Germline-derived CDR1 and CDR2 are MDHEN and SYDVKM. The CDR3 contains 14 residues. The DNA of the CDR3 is TGTGCCAGCAGTAAACGAGGGGTGACAGATACGCAGTATTTT. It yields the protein CASSKRGVTDTQYF.

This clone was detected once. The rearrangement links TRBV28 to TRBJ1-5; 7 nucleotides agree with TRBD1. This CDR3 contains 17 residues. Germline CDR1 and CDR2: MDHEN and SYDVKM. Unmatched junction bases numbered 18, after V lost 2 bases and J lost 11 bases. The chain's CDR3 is CASSLMALRDSLWAQHF. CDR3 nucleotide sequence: TGTGCCAGCAGTTTAATGGCCCTAAGGGACAGTTTGTGGGCCCAGCATTTT.

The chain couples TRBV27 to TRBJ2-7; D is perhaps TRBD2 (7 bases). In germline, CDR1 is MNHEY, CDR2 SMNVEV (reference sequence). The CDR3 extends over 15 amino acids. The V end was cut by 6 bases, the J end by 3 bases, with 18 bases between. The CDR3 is CASRSAGASGYEQYF. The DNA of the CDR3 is TGTGCCAGCAGGTCGGCGGGGGCTAGCGGCTACGAGCAGTACTTC.

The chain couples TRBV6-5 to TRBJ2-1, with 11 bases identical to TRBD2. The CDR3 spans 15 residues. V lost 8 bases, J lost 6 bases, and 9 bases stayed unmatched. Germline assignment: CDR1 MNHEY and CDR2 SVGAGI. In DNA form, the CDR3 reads TGTGCCAGCGCCTGGACTAGCGGGTTCGGCAATGAGCAGTTCTTC. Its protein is CASAWTSGFGNEQFF.

CDR3 sequence reads: CASSLDILGNTGELFF. CDR3 nucleotides: TGTGCCAGCAGCCTTGACATCCTGGGGAACACCGGGGAGCTGTTTTTT. The V call is TRBV7-6, the J call TRBJ2-2; D is ambiguous. Germline CDR1 reads SGHVS; CDR2 reads FNYEAQ. This CDR3 contains 16 residues. Trimming took 5 bases from V and 1 from J, leaving 14 bases between them. Full variable domain (outside the CDR3, taken from reference TRBV7-6 and TRBJ2-2): GAGVSQSPRYKVTKRGQDVALRCDPISGHVSLYWYRQALGQGPEFLTYFNYEAQQDKSGLPNDRFSAERPEGSISTLTIQRTEQRDSAMYRCASSLDILGNTGELFFGEGSRLTVL.

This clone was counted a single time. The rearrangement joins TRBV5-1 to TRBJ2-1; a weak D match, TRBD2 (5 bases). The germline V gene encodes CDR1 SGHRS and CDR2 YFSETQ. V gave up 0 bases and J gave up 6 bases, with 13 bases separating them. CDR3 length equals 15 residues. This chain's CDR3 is CASSLVRELSNEQFF. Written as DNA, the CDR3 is TGCGCCAGCAGCTTGGTCCGGGAATTAAGCAATGAGCAGTTCTTC.

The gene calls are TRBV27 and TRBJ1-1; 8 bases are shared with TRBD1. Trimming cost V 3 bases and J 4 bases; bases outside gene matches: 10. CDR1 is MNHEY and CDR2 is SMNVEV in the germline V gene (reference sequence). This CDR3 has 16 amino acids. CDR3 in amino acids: CASSFDGQGLSTEAFF. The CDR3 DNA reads TGTGCCAGCAGTTTTGACGGACAGGGTTTGAGCACTGAAGCTTTCTTT.

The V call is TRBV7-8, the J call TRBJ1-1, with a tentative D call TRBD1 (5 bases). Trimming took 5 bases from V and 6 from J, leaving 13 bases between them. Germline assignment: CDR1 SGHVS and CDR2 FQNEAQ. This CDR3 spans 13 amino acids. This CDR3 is CASSTGHPAEAFF. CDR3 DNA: TGTGCCAGCAGCACCGGACACCCAGCTGAAGCTTTCTTT.